This TCR beta chain was observed in a study of technical replicates of blood from a handful of donors (dated by TCRdb to 2016 to 2017). The CDR3 goes from the cysteine to the phenylalanine over 16 residues. The DNA shown is the 48-base CDR3, in frame from base 1. Per the germline V gene (reference sequence), MNHEY is the CDR1 and SMNVEV is the CDR2. V trim: 0 bases; J trim: 7 bases; unmatched bases: 8. Library preparation employed the immunoSEQ multiplex PCR assay. TCRdb's version of the immuneACCESS table is confined to in-frame rearrangements and falls short of the full clone set. An unresolved V gene accounts for under half of the shortfall where checked; the remainder is of unknown origin. The sample includes approximately 85,000 clones, with 94% observed a single time. Less than 0.3% of the sample lies in the top ten. With regard to this clone: It has no known antigen specificity. The input lacks base qualities; no much larger clone sits a single base away.

The receptor comes from a human donor in good health. Specimen: T cells isolated from PBMCs. Rearrangement joined TRBV27 to TRBJ2-1; 8 of the junction bases match TRBD1. The CDR3 region reads CASSLSQGALTNEQFF. The bases read TGTGCCAGCAGTTTATCTCAGGGGGCGCTTACAAATGAGCAGTTCTTC.